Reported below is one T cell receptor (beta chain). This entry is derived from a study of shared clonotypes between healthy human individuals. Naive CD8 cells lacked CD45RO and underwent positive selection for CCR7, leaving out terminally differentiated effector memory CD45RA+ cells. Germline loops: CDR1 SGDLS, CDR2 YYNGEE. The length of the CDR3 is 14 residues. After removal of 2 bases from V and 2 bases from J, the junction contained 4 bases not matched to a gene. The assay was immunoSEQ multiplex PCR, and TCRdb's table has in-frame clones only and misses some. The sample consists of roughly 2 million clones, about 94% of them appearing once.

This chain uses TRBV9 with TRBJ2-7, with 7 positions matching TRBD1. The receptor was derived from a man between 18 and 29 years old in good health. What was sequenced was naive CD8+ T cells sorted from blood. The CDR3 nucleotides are TGTGCCAGCAGCGTGAACACAGGGGCCTACGAGCAGTACTTC. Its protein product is CASSVNTGAYEQYF.